The TCR beta chain under discussion was sequenced for a study of T cell changes during pregnancy in multiple sclerosis. Measured with immunoSEQ multiplex PCR; TCRdb has only the in-frame clones, and not every one. The sample lists fewer than 40,000 clones; about 91% were seen once. This clone came up once. V was clipped by 1 base and J by 0 bases, with 6 bases between them. CDR3 length equals 14 residues. From germline, CDR1 is SGHNT and CDR2 YYREEE (reference sequence). The rearrangement uses TRBV5-4 and TRBJ2-3; no firm D call. This TCR derives from a female donor with multiple sclerosis, enrolled in a pregnancy study. Here the sequenced sample was CD4+ T cells from peripheral blood mononuclear cells, taken in the third trimester of pregnancy. The DNA for the CDR3 is TGTGCCAGCAGCTTGCAACAGAGCACAGATACGCAGTATTTT. This translates into CASSLQQSTDTQYF.